Listed here is a single TCR beta chain. These data belong to a study of blood T cell repertoires in COVID-19. Overall study context: The United States, Italy and Spain were the sources of the acute and convalescent COVID-19 samples.

The method was immunoSEQ multiplex PCR; TCRdb's version includes in-frame clones alone and lacks a portion of them. This table holds 200,000 to 250,000 clones, around 82% found once. Cohort allocation depended upon clinical history that participants reported. The germline gives CDR1 KGHSH, CDR2 LQKENI. This CDR3 region has 14 residues. V was clipped by 3 bases and J by 4 bases; unmatched bases: 5. Specimen: PBMCs or T cells enriched from blood (not recorded which). This clonotype originated in a woman in her forties or fifties who had been exposed to COVID-19. The gene calls are TRBV18 and TRBJ1-1, with 7 bases lining up with TRBD1. CDR3 in DNA: TGTGCCAGCTCACCCCAGGGGGACTTCACTGAAGCTTTCTTT. Translation gives CASSPQGDFTEAFF.